This T cell receptor beta chain was identified in a study of type 1 regulatory T cells. Study context: This in vitro CD4 product, T-allo10, is enriched for Tr1 cells and alloantigen-specific. Study findings and constraints: Type 1 regulatory T cells had a more restricted TCR repertoire than non-type 1 regulatory T cells.

Many counts were recorded for this clonotype. Its antigen is as yet unknown. TCRdb independently ran MiXCR on the reads; one entry per CDR3 protein. The table has tens of thousands of distinct CDR3 sequences, 9.5% to 15% seen once. The CDR3 is made up of 15 amino acids. The V and J ends lost 2 bases and 2 bases, in that order; junction bases with no gene match: 4. CDR1 is SGHRS, CDR2 YFSETQ, per germline. The sequencing input was cultured non-Tr1 T cells, either the whole culture or a sorted T cell fraction (not recorded which). The rearrangement links TRBV5-1 to TRBJ1-5; TRBD1 agrees at 7 bases. The clonotype originates from a human donor in good health. The CDR3 is CASSLEGGGNQPQHF. The CDR3 region has the DNA TGCGCCAGCAGCTTAGAAGGGGGCGGCAATCAGCCCCAGCATTTT.